Here is one T cell receptor (delta chain) with its context. By how much of the sample it makes up, this clone is large (0.1 to 1%). The antigen this receptor binds is unknown. No much larger clone is present one base from it, and per-base qualities are unavailable. Other DNA variants within this sample encode the same CDR3. The CDR3 covers 22 residues, taking in both the cysteine and the phenylalanine. The only DNA kept is the CDR3, 66 bases in frame from the first base. The germline V gene supplies CDR1 GEAIGNYY and CDR2 EKD. Unmatched junction bases come to 17, with V trimmed by 1 base and J by 1 base. Preparation of the library involved RT-PCR. TCRdb records Illumina MiSeq as the sequencer. Clones were re-identified by TCRdb from the public reads with CATT, and rows with the same DNA were merged. Here the sample has about 440 delta-chain clones; around 41% occur a single time. The ten largest clones represent 28% of the sample.

These data originate in a study of gammadelta T cells in human blood (TCRdb year 2020). What the study reported, not specific to this receptor: According to the study, polyclonal expansion of innate gamma-delta T cells immediately after birth appeared to be driven by microbial exposure.

The rearrangement joined TRDV2 to TRDJ3; 8 of the junction bases match TRDD3. The specimen was Vgamma9Vdelta2 gamma-delta T cells from infant blood. The receptor's source is a human donor. The CDR3 has the sequence CACDTLTGGYGKRSWDTRQMFF. In nucleotides, the sequence is TGTGCCTGTGACACTCTTACTGGGGGTTACGGCAAGCGTTCCTGGGACACCCGACAGATGTTTTTC.